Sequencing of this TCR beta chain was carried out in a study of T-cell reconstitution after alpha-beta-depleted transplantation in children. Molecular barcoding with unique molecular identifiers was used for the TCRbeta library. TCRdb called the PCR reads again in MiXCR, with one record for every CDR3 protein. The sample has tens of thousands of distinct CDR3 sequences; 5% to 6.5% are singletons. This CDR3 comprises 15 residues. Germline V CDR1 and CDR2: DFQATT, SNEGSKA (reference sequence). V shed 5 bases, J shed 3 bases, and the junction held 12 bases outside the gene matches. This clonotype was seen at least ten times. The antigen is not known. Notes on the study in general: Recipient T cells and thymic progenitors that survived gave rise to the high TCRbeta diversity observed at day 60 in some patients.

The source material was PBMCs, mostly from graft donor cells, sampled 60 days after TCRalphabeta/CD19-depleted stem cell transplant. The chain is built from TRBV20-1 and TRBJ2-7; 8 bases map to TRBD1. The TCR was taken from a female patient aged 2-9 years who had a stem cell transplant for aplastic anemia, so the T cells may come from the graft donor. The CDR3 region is CSAPTGVQARYEQYF. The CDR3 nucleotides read TGCAGTGCTCCGACAGGGGTCCAGGCCCGCTACGAGCAGTACTTC.